The sequence of this T cell receptor beta chain was determined in a study of early T cells in non-severe SARS-CoV-2 infection (dated by TCRdb to 2020 to 2023). In the study overall: Because TCR sequencing relied on bulk RNA taken from unsorted whole blood, pairing of alpha and beta chains was not possible. The paper as a whole reports these results and caveats: VDJdb matching was skewed toward anti-spike CD8 responses and likely underestimated virus-specific expansions by missing private and CD4 specificities.

The study was a case-control design nested within a healthcare worker cohort in London, UK, with weekly nasopharyngeal swab PCR tests and blood sampling. Healthcare workers were enrolled in the week of the UK lockdown, from 23 to 31 March 2020, and were followed every week for up to roughly 15 weeks. Reading the germline V gene gives CDR1 MGHDK and CDR2 SYGVNS. V was cut back by 2 bases and J by 6 bases, leaving a gap of 15 bases between them. Reading from cysteine to phenylalanine, the CDR3 counts 15 amino acids. The sequence is cut down to CDR3 DNA, 45 bases in frame from base 1. Libraries were prepared through 5' RACE. The run used a NextSeq 500. In the TCR library protocol, unique molecular identifiers were attached to individual cDNA molecules to correct for PCR bias and sequencing error. Both TCR alpha and beta chains were sequenced, and tight co-correlation was observed between alpha and beta sequence abundances in each sample. The paper's data handling went like this. Decombinator V4 was used to annotate TCR sequences for V gene, J gene and CDR3. Expanded TCRs were defined as changing significantly between any two time points under a Poisson model with p below 0.0001. TCR abundances were normalised to the total number of TCRs sequenced per sample and were expressed as counts per million. TRAV1-2 paired with TRAJ12, TRAJ20 or TRAJ33 defined MAIT TCRs, while TRAV10 paired with TRAJ18 defined iNKT TCRs. VDJdb, accessed 1 November 2021, was searched for CMV, EBV and SARS-CoV-2 annotated TCRs, excluding TCRs annotated for multiple antigens. The public reads were run again by TCRdb, first through fastp at Q25 and then through MiXCR, and only productive beta chains were kept. Rows merge per CDR3 protein into single entries with the most common DNA and genes. The V and J calls here are based on TCRdb, not the publication. This sample lists tens of thousands of distinct CDR3 sequences; about a tenth were detected once. Roughly 20% of the sample goes to the ten largest clones.

This clonotype was seen ten or more times. No cognate antigen has been identified for it. There are no base qualities to consult, and no much larger clone falls within one base. The source of this sequence is an adult who was a healthcare worker with PCR-confirmed SARS-CoV-2 infection or an uninfected control (not recorded which). Recombination joined TRBV25-1 with TRBJ2-3; perhaps TRBD1 is the D gene, with 6 bases matching. The sequenced material came from whole blood. The CDR3: CASSERRTAQDTQYF. The base sequence is TGTGCCAGCAGTGAACGCCGGACAGCCCAGGATACGCAGTATTTT.